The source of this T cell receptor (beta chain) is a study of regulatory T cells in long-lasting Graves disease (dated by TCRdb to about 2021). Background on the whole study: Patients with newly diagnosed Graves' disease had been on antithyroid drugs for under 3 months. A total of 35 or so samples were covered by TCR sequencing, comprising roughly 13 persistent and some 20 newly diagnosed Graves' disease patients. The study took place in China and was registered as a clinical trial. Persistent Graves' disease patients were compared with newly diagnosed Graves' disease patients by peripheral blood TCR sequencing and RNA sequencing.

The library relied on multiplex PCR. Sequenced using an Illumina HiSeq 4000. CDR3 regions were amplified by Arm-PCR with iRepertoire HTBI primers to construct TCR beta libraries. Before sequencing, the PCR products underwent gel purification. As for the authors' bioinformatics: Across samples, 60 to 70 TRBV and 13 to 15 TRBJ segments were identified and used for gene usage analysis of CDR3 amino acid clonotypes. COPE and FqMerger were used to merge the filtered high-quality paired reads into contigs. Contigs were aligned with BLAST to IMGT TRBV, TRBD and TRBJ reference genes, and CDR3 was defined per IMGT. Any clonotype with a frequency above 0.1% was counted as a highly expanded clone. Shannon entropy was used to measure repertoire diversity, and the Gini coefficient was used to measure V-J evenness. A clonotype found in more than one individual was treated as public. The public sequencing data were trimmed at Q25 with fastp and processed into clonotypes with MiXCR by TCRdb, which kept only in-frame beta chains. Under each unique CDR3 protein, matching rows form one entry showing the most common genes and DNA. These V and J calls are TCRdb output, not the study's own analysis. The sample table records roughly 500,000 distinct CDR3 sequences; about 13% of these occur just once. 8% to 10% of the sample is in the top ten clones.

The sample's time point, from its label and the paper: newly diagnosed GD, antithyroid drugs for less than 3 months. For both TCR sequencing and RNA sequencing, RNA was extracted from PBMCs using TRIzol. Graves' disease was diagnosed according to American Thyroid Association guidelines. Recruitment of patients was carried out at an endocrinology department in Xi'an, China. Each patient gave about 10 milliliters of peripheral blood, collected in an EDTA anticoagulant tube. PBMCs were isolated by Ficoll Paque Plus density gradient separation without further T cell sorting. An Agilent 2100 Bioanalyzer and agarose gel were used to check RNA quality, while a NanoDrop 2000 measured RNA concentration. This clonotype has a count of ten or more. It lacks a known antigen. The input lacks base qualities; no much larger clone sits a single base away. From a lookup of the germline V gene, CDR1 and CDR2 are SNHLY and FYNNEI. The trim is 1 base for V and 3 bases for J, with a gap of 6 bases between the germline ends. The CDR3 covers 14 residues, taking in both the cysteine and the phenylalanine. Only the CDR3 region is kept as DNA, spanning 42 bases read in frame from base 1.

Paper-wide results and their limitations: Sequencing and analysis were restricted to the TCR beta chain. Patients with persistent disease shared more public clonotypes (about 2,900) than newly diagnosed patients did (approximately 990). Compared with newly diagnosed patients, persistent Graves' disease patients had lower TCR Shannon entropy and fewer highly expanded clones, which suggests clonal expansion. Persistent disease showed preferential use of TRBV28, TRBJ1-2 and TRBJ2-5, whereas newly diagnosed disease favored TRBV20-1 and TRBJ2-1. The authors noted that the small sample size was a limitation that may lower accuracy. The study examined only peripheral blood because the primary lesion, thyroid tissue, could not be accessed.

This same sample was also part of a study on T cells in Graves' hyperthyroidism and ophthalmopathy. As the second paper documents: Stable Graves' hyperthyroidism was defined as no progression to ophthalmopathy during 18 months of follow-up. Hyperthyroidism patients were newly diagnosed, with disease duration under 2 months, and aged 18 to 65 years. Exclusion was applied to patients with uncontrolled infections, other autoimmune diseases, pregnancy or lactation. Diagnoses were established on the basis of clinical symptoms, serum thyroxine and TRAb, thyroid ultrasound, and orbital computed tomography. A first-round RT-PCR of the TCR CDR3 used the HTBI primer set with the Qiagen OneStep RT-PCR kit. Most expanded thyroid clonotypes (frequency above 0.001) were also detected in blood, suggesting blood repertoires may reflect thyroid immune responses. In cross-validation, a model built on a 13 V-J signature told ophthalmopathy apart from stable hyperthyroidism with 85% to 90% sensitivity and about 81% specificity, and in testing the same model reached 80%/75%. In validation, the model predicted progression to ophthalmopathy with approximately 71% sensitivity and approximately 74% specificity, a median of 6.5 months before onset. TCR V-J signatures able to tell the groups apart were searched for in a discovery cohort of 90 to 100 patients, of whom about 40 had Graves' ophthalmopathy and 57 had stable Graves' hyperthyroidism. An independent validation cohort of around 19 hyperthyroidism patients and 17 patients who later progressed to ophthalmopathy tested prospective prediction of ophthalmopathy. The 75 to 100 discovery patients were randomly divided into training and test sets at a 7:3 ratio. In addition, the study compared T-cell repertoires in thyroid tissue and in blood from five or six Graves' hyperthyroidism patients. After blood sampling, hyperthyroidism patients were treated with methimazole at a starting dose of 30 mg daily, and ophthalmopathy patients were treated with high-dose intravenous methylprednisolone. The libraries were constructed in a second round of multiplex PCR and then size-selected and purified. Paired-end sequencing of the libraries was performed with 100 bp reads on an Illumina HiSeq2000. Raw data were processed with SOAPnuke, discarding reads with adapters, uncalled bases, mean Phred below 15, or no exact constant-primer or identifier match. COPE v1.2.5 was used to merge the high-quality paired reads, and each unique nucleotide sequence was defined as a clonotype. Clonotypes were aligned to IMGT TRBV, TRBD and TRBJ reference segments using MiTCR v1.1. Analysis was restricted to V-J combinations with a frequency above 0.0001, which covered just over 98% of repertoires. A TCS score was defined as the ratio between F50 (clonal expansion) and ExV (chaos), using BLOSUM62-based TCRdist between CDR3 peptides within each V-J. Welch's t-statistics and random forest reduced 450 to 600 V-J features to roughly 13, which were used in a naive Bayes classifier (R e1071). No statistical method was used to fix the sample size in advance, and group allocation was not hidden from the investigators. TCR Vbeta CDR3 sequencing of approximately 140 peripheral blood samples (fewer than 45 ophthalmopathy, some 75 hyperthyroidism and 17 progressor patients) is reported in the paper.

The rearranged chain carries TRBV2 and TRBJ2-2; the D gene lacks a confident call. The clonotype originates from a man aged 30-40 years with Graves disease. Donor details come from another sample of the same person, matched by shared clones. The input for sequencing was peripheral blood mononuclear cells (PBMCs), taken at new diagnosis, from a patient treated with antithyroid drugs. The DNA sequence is TGTGCCAGCAGTGAAGGCGGATACACCGGGGAGCTGTTTTTT. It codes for CASSEGGYTGELFF.